The next 27 T cell receptor beta chains were all read from a single sample in a study of post-analysis software for immune sequencing data. Findings and limits, study-wide: There were a few TRBV segments more frequent in patients than controls, and TRBV5-6, TRBV5-1 and TRBV20-1 were among them.

Incorporated into the TCR beta cDNA libraries were unique molecular identifiers, which served to reduce PCR and sequencing biases. TCRdb re-called the PCR reads through MiXCR, storing one row per CDR3 protein. The table lists about 770,000 distinct CDR3 sequences, about 45% of them singletons, with approximately 5% in the top ten. These receptors' targets are unknown. The sample taken for sequencing was blood. The source of these receptors is a girl between 5 and 17 years old with multiple sclerosis.

This chain links TRBV20-1 with TRBJ2-1; D is uncertain. The CDR3 extends over 14 amino acids. Germline lookup yields CDR1 DFQATT and CDR2 SNEGSKA (reference sequence). Trimming took off 6 bases at V and 5 bases at J, with 17 bases between the two ends. The CDR3 coding sequence is TGCAGTGCCAGGTCGGTCACCGGGCACAATGAGCAGTTCTTC. Its protein product is CSARSVTGHNEQFF.

The J gene is TRBJ2-1, the V gene TRBV7-8, with 8 bases fitting TRBD1. V was pared by 6 bases and J by 7 bases, with 14 bases of the junction left unmatched. The germline V gene has CDR1 SGHVS and CDR2 FQNEAQ. This CDR3 comprises 16 residues. The CDR3 nucleotides are TGTGCCAGCAGAACGAGGGCTGCAGGGGGCCAGAATGAGCAGTTCTTC. Its translation: CASRTRAAGGQNEQFF.

The V gene is TRBV12-3 or TRBV12-4, the J gene TRBJ2-1; TRBD1 might be the D (6 bases). V lost 6 bases and J 4 bases, leaving 16 bases between the germline ends. CDR3 length: 15 residues. CDR3 in amino acids: CASRLTGSGYNEQFF. Here the CDR3 DNA reads TGTGCCAGCAGACTTACAGGGTCGGGTTACAATGAGCAGTTCTTC.

The chain employs TRBV5-1 and TRBJ2-7, with 10 bases matching TRBD1. Germline CDR1 is SGHRS and CDR2 is YFSETQ. This CDR3 has 17 residues. The trim removed 4 bases at V and 3 bases at J, leaving 13 bases unmatched. The CDR3 bases are TGCGCCAGCAGCCAAACGGAACCGGACAGGGGGAACTACGAGCAGTACTTC. It translates to CASSQTEPDRGNYEQYF.

This clonotype has only a few counts. Here the CDR3 reads CASSFEDSYEQYF. DNA for the CDR3: TGCGCCAGCAGCTTCGAGGACTCCTACGAGCAGTACTTC. The chain carries TRBV5-1 and TRBJ2-7; D is unclear. Between the trimmed V and J ends, which lost 2 bases and 0 bases, there was a span of 6 bases. CDR1 and CDR2 from the germline V gene are SGHRS and YFSETQ. The CDR3 extends over 13 amino acids.

V gene TRBV20-1 combines with J gene TRBJ2-7; the D is unclear. CDR1 and CDR2 from the germline V gene are DFQATT and SNEGSKA (reference sequence). The CDR3 totals 13 residues. V lost 2 bases and J lost 3, with 11 bases in between. The CDR3 DNA sequence: TGCAGTGCTAGACGGGTAGCCGACTACGAGCAGTACTTC. Translated, it gives CSARRVADYEQYF.

This clonotype was detected only a few times. The J gene is TRBJ1-1, the V gene TRBV6-1, with 7 bases lining up with TRBD1. The CDR3 runs 15 residues. The ends lost 6 bases at V and 1 base at J; junction bases unmatched: 8. Germline CDR1 and CDR2: MNHNS and SASEGT. The CDR3 is CASSLDRPKNTEAFF. CDR3 DNA sequence: TGTGCCAGCAGCTTGGACAGGCCTAAGAACACTGAAGCTTTCTTT.

The genes are TRBV12-3 or TRBV12-4 and TRBJ2-1, with D possibly being TRBD1 (6 bases). V shed 3 bases and J shed 8 bases, with 11 bases lying between them. The CDR3 has 13 residues. This CDR3 is CASSFNRVDEQFF. Written as DNA, the CDR3 is TGTGCCAGCAGTTTCAACAGGGTGGATGAGCAGTTCTTC.

This clonotype was counted a few times. The chain joins TRBV27 to TRBJ2-5, with no clear D. The V gene's germline CDR1 is MNHEY and CDR2 SMNVEV (reference sequence). The V gene lost 8 bases and the J gene lost 5 bases, with 18 bases spanning the gap. This CDR3 is 14 amino acids long. The CDR3 protein is CASSHRPSKETQYF. The DNA for the CDR3 is TGTGCCAGCTCCCACCGGCCTTCTAAGGAGACCCAGTACTTC.

The chain uses TRBV20-1 and TRBJ2-7, with D unclear. Germline V gene sequence: CDR1 DFQATT, CDR2 SNEGSKA (reference sequence). CDR3 length: 15 residues. Between the trimmed V and J ends, which lost 0 bases and 3 bases, there was a span of 15 bases. As DNA, the CDR3 is TGCAGTGCTAGAGATCTCGGAGCCCTGATCTACGAGCAGTACTTC. It encodes CSARDLGALIYEQYF.

The chain's CDR3 is CASRTSVPRNEQFF. Written as DNA, the CDR3 is TGTGCCAGCCGGACTAGCGTGCCTCGCAATGAGCAGTTCTTC. The chain employs TRBV6-5 and TRBJ2-1; 9 bases are a match to TRBD2. V shed 8 bases and J 6 bases; nucleotides not matched to a gene: 8. Germline values: CDR1 MNHEY, CDR2 SVGAGI. CDR3 length: 14 residues.

The rearrangement links TRBV10-3 to TRBJ1-2, with D maybe TRBD1 (6 bases). This CDR3 is built from 14 residues. Germline CDR1 and CDR2: ENHRY and SYGVKD. The germline V and J ends were trimmed by 5 bases and 5 bases, with 15 bases remaining between them. The CDR3 coding sequence is TGTGCCATCAGTACTCAGGGGTCCGGATATGGCTACACCTTC. This encodes CAISTQGSGYGYTF.

This clonotype was observed once. CDR3 bases: TGTGCCAGCAGCTTAGACGGGGGCTTCAACTATGGCTACACCTTC. Its protein is CASSLDGGFNYGYTF. The rearrangement uses TRBV7-9 and TRBJ1-2, with D possibly being TRBD1 (6 bases). From germline, CDR1 is SEHNR and CDR2 FQNEAQ (reference sequence). V was pared by 1 base and J by 2 bases, with 11 bases between. The CDR3 has 15 amino acids.

The rearrangement joins TRBV5-1 to TRBJ2-5, with TRBD2 identical over 7 bases. The J call could be wrong; TRBJ2-7 is a better fit for the DNA end. Per germline, CDR1 SGHRS and CDR2 YFSETQ. The CDR3 has 16 amino acids. The CDR3 nucleotides are TGCGCCAGCAGCCCGGGCGTTTCCGGACTAGTTTACGAGCAGTACTTC. This translates into CASSPGVSGLVYEQYF.

Only a few counts were recorded for this clonotype. This rearrangement joins TRBV7-9 to TRBJ2-4; 7 nucleotides match TRBD2. The J call may be incorrect, as the DNA end agrees better with TRBJ2-7. CDR1 is SEHNR, CDR2 FQNEAQ, per germline (reference sequence). There are 13 residues in the CDR3. The CDR3 DNA reads TGTGCCAGCATTCAAGGCGGGAGCGACGAGCAGTACTTC. This sequence encodes CASIQGGSDEQYF.

V usage is TRBV28 and J usage is TRBJ1-5; 8 nucleotides match TRBD1. The germline gives CDR1 MDHEN, CDR2 SYDVKM. Losses at the gene ends were 1 base for V and 5 bases for J; bases not matched to a gene: 4. This CDR3 region has 15 residues. CDR3 nucleotide sequence: TGTGCCAGCAGTTTATTGGCAGGGGGCTATCAGCCCCAGCATTTT. As protein: CASSLLAGGYQPQHF. Supplemented by reference TRBV28 and TRBJ1-5, the full variable domain reads DVKVTQSSRYLVKRTGEKVFLECVQDMDHENMFWYRQDPGLGLRLIYFSYDVKMKEKGDIPEGYSVSREKKERFSLILESASTNQTSMYLCASSLLAGGYQPQHFGDGTRLSIL.

This chain connects TRBV7-8 to TRBJ2-1; D is possibly TRBD2 (6 bases). V was shortened by 0 bases and J by 2 bases, with 14 bases between the two germline ends. Per the germline V gene, CDR1 is SGHVS and CDR2 is FQNEAQ. The CDR3 runs 17 residues. The CDR3 is CASSLAGRGLTYNEQFF. CDR3 in DNA: TGTGCCAGCAGCTTAGCAGGGCGGGGACTTACCTACAATGAGCAGTTCTTC.

This clonotype was seen a few times. The J gene is TRBJ2-1, the V gene TRBV6-5, with 7 bases aligning to TRBD2. The CDR3 is 14 residues long. The trim removed 2 bases at V and 7 bases at J, leaving 5 bases unmatched. In germline, CDR1 is MNHEY, CDR2 SVGAGI. CDR3 coding DNA: TGTGCCAGCAGTTACCGAGCGGGGAGAAATGAGCAGTTCTTC. Its protein product is CASSYRAGRNEQFF.

In this sample, this clonotype turned up a few times. This sequence joins TRBV7-9 and TRBJ2-1; TRBD2 matches at 10 bases. In germline, CDR1 is SEHNR, CDR2 FQNEAQ (reference sequence). With V trimmed by 5 bases and J by 2 bases, 3 bases remained unmatched. The CDR3 is made up of 15 amino acids. This CDR3 is CASSRLAGAYNEQFF. CDR3 in DNA: TGTGCCAGCAGCCGCCTAGCGGGAGCCTACAATGAGCAGTTCTTC.

The gene calls are TRBV28 and TRBJ1-4; 7 positions match TRBD1. Germline V gives CDR1 MDHEN, CDR2 SYDVKM. This CDR3 has 15 residues. Unmatched junction bases numbered 8, after V lost 4 bases and J lost 6 bases. The CDR3 coding sequence is TGTGCCAGCAGTTGGGACAGCCCGGCGGATGAAAAACTGTTTTTT. This encodes CASSWDSPADEKLFF.

This clonotype was seen a single time. The V gene is TRBV6-6, the J gene TRBJ2-1; D gene ambiguous. The V and J ends lost 6 bases and 5 bases respectively, with 11 bases between them. Germline lookup yields CDR1 MNHNY and CDR2 SVGAGI (reference sequence). The CDR3 runs to 13 residues. In DNA, the CDR3 is TGTGCCAGCAGAACCCCAAGTGACAATGAGCAGTTCTTC. This gives the protein CASRTPSDNEQFF.

This chain connects TRBV2 to TRBJ2-3, with D unclear. Trimming took off 2 bases at V and 0 bases at J, with 9 bases between the two ends. The CDR3 has 15 amino acids. Germline values: CDR1 SNHLY, CDR2 FYNNEI. For the CDR3, the DNA is TGTGCCAGCAGTGAAACCTGGAGCAGCACAGATACGCAGTATTTT. This sequence encodes CASSETWSSTDTQYF.

This clonotype was seen only a few times. The V gene is TRBV4-3, the J gene TRBJ1-2, with 10 nucleotides matching TRBD1. Unmatched junction bases numbered 6, after V lost 3 bases and J lost 8 bases. The CDR3 sequence is 14 residues long. CDR1 and CDR2 from the germline V gene are LGHNA and YSLEER. The CDR3 sequence is CASSHDRGLGGYTF. Written as DNA, the CDR3 is TGCGCCAGCAGCCATGACAGGGGGCTGGGGGGCTACACCTTC.

This clonotype was seen a handful of times. A read error may produce the germline difference seen at one junction end. DNA for the CDR3: TGTGCCAGTAGCCAAGCCGACAGGTACGAGCAGTACTTC. It translates to CASSQADRYEQYF. The V and J genes are TRBV3-1 and TRBJ2-4, with D perhaps TRBD1 (6 bases). Near its end, the DNA agrees better with TRBJ2-7, so the J call may be wrong. The CDR3 is 13 amino acids. Per the germline V gene, CDR1 is LGHDT and CDR2 is YNNKEL (reference sequence).

V usage is TRBV15 and J usage is TRBJ2-3, with D unresolved. V shed 0 bases and J shed 14 bases, with 15 bases lying between them. This CDR3 is 13 amino acids long. The germline V gene has CDR1 LNHNV and CDR2 YYDKDF (reference sequence). The CDR3 spells CATSRDLTGRRYF. The CDR3 DNA reads as TGTGCCACCAGCAGAGATTTGACGGGCCGGAGGTATTTT.

The chain employs TRBV6-1 and TRBJ2-4; TRBD2 matches at 8 bases. The end of the DNA is better explained by TRBJ2-7, so the J call may be wrong. CDR3 length: 14 amino acids. Germline assignment: CDR1 MNHNS and CDR2 SASEGT. The CDR3 DNA follows: TGTGCCAGCAGTGATTTTAGCGGGAACTACGAGCAGTACTTC. Amino acid sequence: CASSDFSGNYEQYF.

The sample holds many counts of this clonotype. The rearrangement links TRBV7-8 to TRBJ2-1; TRBD2 matches 7 bases. Germline V gene data show CDR1 as SGHVS and CDR2 as FQNEAQ. There are 15 residues in the CDR3. Trimming at V came to 5 bases and at J to 6 bases, leaving 10 bases not matched to a gene. For the CDR3, the DNA is TGTGCCAGCAGCCCGCCGGGACTAACAATCAATGAGCAGTTCTTC. It specifies CASSPPGLTINEQFF.